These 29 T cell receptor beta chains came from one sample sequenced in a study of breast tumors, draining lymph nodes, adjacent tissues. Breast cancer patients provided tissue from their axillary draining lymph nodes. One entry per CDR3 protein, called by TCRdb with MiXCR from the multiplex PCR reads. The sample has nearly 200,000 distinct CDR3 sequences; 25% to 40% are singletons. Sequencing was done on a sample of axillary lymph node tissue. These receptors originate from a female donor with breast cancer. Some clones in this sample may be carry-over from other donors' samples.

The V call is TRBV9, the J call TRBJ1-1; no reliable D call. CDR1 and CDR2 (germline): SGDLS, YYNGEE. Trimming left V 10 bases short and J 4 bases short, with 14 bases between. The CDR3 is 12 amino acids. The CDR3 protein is CALPSTRTEAFF. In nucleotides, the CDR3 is TGTGCCCTTCCTTCGACTCGCACTGAAGCTTTCTTT.

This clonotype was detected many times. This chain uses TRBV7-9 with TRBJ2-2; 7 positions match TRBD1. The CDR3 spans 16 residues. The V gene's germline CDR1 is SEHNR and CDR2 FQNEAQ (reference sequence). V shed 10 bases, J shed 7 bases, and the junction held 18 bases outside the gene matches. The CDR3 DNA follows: TGTGCCACGGAGATCCGGGACAGACCAATTGACGGGGAGCTGTTTTTT. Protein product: CATEIRDRPIDGELFF.

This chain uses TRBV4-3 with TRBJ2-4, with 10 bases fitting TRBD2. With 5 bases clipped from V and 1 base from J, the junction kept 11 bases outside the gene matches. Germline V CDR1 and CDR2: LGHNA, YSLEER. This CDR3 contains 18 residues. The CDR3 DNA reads TGCGCCAGCAGCACACGACTAGCGGGCTGGATCGCCAAAAACATTCAGTACTTC. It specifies CASSTRLAGWIAKNIQYF.

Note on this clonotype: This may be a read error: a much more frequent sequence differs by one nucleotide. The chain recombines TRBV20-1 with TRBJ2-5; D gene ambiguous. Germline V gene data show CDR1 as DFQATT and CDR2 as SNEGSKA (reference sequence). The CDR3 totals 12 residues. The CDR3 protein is CSAPKGIETPYF. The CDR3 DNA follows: TGCAGTGCTCCCAAAGGCATAGAGACCCCGTACTTC.

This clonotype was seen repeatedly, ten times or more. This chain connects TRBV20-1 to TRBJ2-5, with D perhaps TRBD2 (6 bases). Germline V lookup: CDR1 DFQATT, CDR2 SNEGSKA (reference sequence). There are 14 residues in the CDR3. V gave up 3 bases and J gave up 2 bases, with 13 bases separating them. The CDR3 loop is CSARGGITQETQYF. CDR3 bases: TGCAGTGCTAGGGGGGGAATTACGCAAGAGACCCAGTACTTC.

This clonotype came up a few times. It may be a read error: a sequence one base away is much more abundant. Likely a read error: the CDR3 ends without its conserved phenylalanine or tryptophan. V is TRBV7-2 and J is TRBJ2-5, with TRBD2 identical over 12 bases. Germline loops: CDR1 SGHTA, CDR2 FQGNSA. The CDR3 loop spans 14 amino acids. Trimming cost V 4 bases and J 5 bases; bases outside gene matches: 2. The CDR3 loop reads CASSSSGRGETQYL. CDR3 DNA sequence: TGTGCCAGCAGCTCTAGCGGGAGGGGCGAGACCCAGTACCTC.

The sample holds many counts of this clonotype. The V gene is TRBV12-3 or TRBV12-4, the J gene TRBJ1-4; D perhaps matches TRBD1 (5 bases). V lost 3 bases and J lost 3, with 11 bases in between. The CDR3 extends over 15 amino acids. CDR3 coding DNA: TGTGCCAGCAGTTTCGCAGGGACCTCTAATGAAAAACTGTTTTTT. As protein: CASSFAGTSNEKLFF.

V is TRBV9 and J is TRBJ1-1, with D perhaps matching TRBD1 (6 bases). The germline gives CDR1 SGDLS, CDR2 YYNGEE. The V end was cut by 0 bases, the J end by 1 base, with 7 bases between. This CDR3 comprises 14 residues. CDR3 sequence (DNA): TGTGCCAGCAGCGTAGAACAGGGGAACACTGAAGCTTTCTTT. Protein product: CASSVEQGNTEAFF.

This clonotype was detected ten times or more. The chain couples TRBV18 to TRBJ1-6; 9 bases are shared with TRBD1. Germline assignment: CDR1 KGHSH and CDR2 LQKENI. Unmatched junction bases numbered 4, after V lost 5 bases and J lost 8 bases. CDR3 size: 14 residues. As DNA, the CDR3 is TGTGCCAGCTCAACGCGGGACAGGGATTCACCCCTCCACTTT. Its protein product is CASSTRDRDSPLHF.

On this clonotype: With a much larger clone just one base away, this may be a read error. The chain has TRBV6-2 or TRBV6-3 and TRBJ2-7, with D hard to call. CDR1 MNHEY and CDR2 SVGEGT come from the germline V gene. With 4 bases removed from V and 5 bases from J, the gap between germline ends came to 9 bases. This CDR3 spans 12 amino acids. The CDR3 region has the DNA TGTGCCAGCAGTTCCTCCATCCACGAGCAGTACTTC. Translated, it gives CASSSSIHEQYF.

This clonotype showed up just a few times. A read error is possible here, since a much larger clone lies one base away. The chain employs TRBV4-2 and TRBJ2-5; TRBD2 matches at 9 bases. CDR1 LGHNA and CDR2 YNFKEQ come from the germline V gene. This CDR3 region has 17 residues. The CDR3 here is CASSQEASGVLGETRYF. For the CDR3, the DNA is TGTGCCAGCAGCCAAGAGGCTAGCGGGGTTCTCGGGGAGACCCGGTACTTC.

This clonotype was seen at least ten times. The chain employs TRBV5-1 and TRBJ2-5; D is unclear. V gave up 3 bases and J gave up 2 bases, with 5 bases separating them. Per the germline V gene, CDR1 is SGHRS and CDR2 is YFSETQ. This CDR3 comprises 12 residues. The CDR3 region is CASSWDQETQYF. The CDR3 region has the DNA TGCGCCAGCAGCTGGGATCAAGAGACCCAGTACTTC.

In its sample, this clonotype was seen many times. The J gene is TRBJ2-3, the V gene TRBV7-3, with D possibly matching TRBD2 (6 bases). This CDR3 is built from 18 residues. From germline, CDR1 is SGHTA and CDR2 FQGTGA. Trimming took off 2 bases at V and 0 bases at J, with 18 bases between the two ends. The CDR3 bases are TGTGCCAGCAGCTTACACCACGGAGGGGCTACAAGCACAGATACGCAGTATTTT. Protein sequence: CASSLHHGGATSTDTQYF.

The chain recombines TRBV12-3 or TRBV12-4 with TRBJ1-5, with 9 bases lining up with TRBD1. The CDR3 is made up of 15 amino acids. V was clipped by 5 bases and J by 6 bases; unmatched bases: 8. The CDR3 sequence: CASSAGTGPRQPQHF. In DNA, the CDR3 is TGTGCCAGCAGTGCCGGGACAGGGCCCCGTCAGCCCCAGCATTTT.

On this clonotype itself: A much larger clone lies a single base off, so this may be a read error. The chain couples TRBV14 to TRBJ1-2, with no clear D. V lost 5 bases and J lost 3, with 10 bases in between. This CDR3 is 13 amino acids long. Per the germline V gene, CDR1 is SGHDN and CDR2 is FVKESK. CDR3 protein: CASSCGRYYGYTF. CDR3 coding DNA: TGTGCCAGCAGCTGCGGACGGTACTATGGCTACACCTTC.

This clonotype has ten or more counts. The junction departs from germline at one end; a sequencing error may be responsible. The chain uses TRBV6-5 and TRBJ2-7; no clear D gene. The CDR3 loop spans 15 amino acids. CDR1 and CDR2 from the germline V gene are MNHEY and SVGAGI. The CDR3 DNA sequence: TGTGCCAGCAGTCACTCCGCTCACCCTGGCTACGAGCAGTACTTC. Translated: CASSHSAHPGYEQYF.

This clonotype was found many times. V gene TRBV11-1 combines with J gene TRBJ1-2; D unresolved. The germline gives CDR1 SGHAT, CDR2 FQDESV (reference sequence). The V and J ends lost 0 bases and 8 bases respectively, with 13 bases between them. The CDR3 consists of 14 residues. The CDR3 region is CASSLASGYWGYTF. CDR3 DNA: TGTGCCAGCAGCTTAGCGTCGGGCTACTGGGGCTACACCTTC.

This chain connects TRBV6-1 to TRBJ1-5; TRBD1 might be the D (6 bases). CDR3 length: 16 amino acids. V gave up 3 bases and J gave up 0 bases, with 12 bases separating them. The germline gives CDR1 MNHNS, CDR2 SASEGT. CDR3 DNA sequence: TGTGCCAGCAGTGATGGGGGCGGCTATAGCAATCAGCCCCAGCATTTT. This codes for CASSDGGGYSNQPQHF.

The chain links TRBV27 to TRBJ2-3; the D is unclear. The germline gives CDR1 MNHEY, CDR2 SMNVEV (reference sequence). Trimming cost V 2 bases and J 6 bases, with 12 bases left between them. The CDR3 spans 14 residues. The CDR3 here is CASSLARHPDTQYF. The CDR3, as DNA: TGTGCCAGCAGTTTAGCACGGCACCCTGATACGCAGTATTTT.

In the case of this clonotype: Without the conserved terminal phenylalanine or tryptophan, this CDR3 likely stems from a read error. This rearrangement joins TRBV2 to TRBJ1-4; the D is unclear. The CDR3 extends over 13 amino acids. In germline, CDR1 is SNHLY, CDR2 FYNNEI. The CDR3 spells CASSDGRGEKLFL. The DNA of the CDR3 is TGTGCCAGCAGTGATGGTCGGGGAGAAAAGCTGTTTCTT.

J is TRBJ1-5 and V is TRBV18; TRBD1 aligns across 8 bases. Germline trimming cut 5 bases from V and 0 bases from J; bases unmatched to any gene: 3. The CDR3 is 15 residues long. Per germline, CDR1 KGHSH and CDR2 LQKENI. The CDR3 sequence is CASSATGDSNQPQHF. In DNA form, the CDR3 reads TGTGCCAGCTCAGCGACAGGGGATAGCAATCAGCCCCAGCATTTT.

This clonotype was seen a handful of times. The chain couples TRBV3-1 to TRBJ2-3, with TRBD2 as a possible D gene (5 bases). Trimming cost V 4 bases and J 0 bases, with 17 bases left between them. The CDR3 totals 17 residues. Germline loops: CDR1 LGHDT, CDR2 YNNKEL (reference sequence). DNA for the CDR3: TGTGCCAGCAGCCGACTACTAAGCGTCACTAGCACAGATACGCAGTATTTT. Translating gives CASSRLLSVTSTDTQYF.

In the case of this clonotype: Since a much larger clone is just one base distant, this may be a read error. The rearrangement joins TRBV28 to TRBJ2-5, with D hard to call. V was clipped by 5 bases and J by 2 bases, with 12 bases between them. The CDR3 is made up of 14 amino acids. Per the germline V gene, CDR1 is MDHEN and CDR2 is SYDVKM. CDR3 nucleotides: TGTGCCAGCAGTCCTCAGTACTTACAAGAGACCCAGTACTTC. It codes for CASSPQYLQETQYF.

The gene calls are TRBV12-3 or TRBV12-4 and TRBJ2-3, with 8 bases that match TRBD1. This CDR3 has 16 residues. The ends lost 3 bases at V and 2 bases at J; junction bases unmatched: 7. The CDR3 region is CASSFRTGINTDTQYF. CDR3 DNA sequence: TGTGCCAGCAGTTTTCGGACAGGGATTAACACAGATACGCAGTATTTT.

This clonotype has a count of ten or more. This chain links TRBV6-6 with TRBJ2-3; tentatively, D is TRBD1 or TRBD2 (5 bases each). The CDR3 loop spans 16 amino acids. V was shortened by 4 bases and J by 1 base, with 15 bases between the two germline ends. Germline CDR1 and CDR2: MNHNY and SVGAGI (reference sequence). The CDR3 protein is CASSSGAVEGTDTQYF. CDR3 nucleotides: TGTGCCAGCAGTTCCGGGGCCGTAGAGGGCACAGATACGCAGTATTTT.

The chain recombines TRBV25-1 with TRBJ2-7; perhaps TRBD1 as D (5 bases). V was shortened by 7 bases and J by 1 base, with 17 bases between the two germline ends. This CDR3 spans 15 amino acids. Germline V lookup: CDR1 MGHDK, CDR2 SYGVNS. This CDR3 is CASTHPQGQSYEQYF. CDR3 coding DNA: TGTGCCAGCACCCACCCCCAGGGTCAGTCCTACGAGCAGTACTTC.

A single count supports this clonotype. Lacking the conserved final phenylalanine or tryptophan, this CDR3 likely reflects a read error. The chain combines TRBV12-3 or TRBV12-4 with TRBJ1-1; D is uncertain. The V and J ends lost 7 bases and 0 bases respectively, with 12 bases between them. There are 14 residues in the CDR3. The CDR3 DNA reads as TGTGCCAGCACAGCGGGGAGGTTGAACACTGAAGCTTTCTTA. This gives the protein CASTAGRLNTEAFL.

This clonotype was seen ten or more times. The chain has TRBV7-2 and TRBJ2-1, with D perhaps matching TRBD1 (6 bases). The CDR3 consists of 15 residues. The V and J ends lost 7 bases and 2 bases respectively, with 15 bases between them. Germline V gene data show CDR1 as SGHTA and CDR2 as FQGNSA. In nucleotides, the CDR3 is TGTGCCAGCATCAACGACCCAGGGGCCTACAATGAGCAGTTCTTC. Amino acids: CASINDPGAYNEQFF.

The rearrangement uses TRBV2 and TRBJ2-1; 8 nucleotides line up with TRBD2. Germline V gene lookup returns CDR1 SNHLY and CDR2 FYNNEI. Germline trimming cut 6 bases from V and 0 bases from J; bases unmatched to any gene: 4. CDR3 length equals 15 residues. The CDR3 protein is CASRAGTSSYNEQFF. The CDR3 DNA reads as TGTGCCAGCAGGGCCGGGACTAGCTCCTACAATGAGCAGTTCTTC.